This paragraph reports one TCR beta chain. The clone's antigen remains unknown. No per-base quality is available; no much larger clone lies one base away. The data were taken from a study of T-cell memory formation after mild COVID-19 (dated by TCRdb to the early 2020s). Context from the whole study: Most TCR sequence clusters were specific to one of the two donors. In a couple of donors, T-cell clones that expanded and contracted after mild COVID-19 were followed by sequencing TCRalpha and TCRbeta repertoires longitudinally. Two young, previously healthy adult volunteers made up the cohort, one male and one female. Results and caveats for the whole study, not just this receptor: SARS-CoV-2 specificity was not confirmed for the second-wave clones peaking on day 37. Some responding clones were detected in pre-infection memory, suggesting pre-existing cross-reactive memory T cells joined the SARS-CoV-2 response. Contracting CD4+ clones were located mainly in the CM and EM memory subsets, whereas CD8+ clones were found to be enriched in EMRA. Clones that contracted from day 15 to 85 showed balanced CD4/CD8 phenotypes, whereas a second wave of clones that expanded from day 15 to 37 leaned towards CD4+. Only two mild cases were covered by the study, and larger cohorts that include severe cases with pre-infection samples were considered necessary.

V sheds 8 bases and J sheds 4 bases, leaving 12 bases between their ends. CDR1 and CDR2 were assigned from the germline V gene (reference sequence) as DFQATT and SNEGSKA. The CDR3 sequence holds 11 residues, the cysteine and phenylalanine included. Here the CDR3 DNA is all that survives: 33 bases in frame from base 1. Ficoll-Paque density gradient centrifugation was the method used to isolate PBMCs. For sequencing, an Illumina NovaSeq 6000 was employed. TCRalpha and TCRbeta cDNA libraries were constructed by 5'RACE with constant-segment primers, with sample barcodes and unique molecular identifiers being introduced. RNA was extracted from every sample with Trizol reagent. Library amplification was performed in two PCR steps, and a second sample barcode and Illumina TruSeq adapters were introduced in the second step. Libraries were sequenced on an Illumina NovaSeq with 2 x 150 bp paired-end reads. In the source study's methods: The reads were demultiplexed and collapsed into UMI-guided consensus sequences using migec v1.2.7. Using mixcr v2.1.11, the UMI consensuses were aligned to TRA and TRB V and J templates and assembled into clonotypes. A clonotype was counted as expanded or contracted only if both edgeR and NoisET called the change significant, with noise models trained on biological replicates. For edgeR calls, a false discovery rate-adjusted p below 0.01 and a log2 fold-change threshold of 1 were applied. As an exploratory analysis of dynamics, PCA with hierarchical clustering was applied to max-normalized trajectories of the 1000 most abundant clonotypes. Each responding clone was given a CD4 or CD8 phenotype based on the CD4+ and CD8+ repertoires, which had been sequenced separately. TCRdb ran its own pipeline on the public reads, namely fastp trimming at Q25 and MiXCR clone calling, and kept in-frame beta chains. Entries are consolidated by CDR3 protein sequence, retaining the most common genes and DNA. TCRdb's processing, not the study's, gives the V and J calls here. The sample profile shows approximately 210,000 distinct CDR3 sequences; around 26% of them were found once. Approximately 10% of the sample rests with the top ten.

This TCR was recovered from an adult woman who had mild COVID-19 (a few samples of this study predate the infection). The sample titles of this study are shuffled in the database, so cell type and time point are left out; the donor was told from shared clones. This chain is built from TRBV20-1 and TRBJ2-7, with the identity of the D gene unclear. Sequenced sample: PBMCs or a T cell subset sorted from them (not recorded which). The CDR3 loop reads CSPSASYEQYF. DNA sequence: TGCAGTCCCTCGGCTAGTTACGAGCAGTACTTC.